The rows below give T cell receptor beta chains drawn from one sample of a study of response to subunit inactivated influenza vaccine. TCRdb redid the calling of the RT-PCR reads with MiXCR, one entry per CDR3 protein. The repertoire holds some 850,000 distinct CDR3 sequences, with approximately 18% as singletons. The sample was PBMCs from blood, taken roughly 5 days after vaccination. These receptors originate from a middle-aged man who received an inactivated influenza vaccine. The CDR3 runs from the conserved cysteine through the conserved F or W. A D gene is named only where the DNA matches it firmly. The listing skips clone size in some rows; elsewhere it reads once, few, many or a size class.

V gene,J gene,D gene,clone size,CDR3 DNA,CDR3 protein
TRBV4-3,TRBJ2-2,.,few,TGCGCCAGCAGCCAAGATCTTGGGGGCGCCGGCACCGGGGAGCTGTTTTTT,CASSQDLGGAGTGELFF
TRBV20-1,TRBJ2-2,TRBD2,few,TGCAGTGCTAGAGACGTAGCGGGCTCAAACACCGGGGAGCTGTTTTTT,CSARDVAGSNTGELFF
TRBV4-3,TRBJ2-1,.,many,TGCGCCAGCAGCCAGGGCAGTAGCTCCTACAATGAGCAGTTCTTC,CASSQGSSSYNEQFF
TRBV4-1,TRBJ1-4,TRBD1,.,TGCGCCAGCAGCCAAGATGACAGGGGTGGTGAAAAACTGTTTTTT,CASSQDDRGGEKLFF
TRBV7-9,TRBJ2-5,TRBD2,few,TGTGCCAGCACCCCTCGCCGCGGGGGAGGCGAGACCCAGTACTTC,CASTPRRGGGETQYF
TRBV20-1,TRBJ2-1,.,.,TGCAGTGCTAGAGATCAGACCGATGAGCAGTTCTTC,CSARDQTDEQFF
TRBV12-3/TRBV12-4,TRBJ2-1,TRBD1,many,TGTGCCAGCAGTGGGGACAGTTACAATGAGCAGTTCTTC,CASSGDSYNEQFF
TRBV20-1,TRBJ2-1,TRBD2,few,TGCAGTGCTAGAGGTAGCGGGAGATTTTACGATGAGCAGTTCTTC,CSARGSGRFYDEQFF
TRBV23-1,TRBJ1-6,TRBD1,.,TGCGCCAGCAGTCCCTACGGGGAGGGGGCGAGCTCCTATAATTCACCCCTCCACTTT,CASSPYGEGASSYNSPLHF
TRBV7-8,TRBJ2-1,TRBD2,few,TGTGCCAGCAGCGAGCGGACTAGCGGGGTTTACAATGAGCAGTTCTTC,CASSERTSGVYNEQFF
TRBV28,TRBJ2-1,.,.,TGTGCCAGCATCGTACCCCGGCGGTTCTTC,CASIVPRRFF
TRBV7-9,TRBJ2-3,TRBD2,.,TGTGCCAGCAGCTTACCCCTTTTGACTAGCGGCCCAGATACGCAGTATTTT,CASSLPLLTSGPDTQYF
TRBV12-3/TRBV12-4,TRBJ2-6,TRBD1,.,TGTGCCAGCGGCCGGACAGGGGCATTCTCTGGGGCCAACGTCCTGACTTTC,CASGRTGAFSGANVLTF
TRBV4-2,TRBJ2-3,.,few,TGTGCCAGCAGCCAACCGGGCGGCTCTAGCACAGATACGCAGTATTTT,CASSQPGGSSTDTQYF
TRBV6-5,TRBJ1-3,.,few,TGTGCCAGCAGTTACGGGTCAGGGGCGGGAAACACCATATATTTT,CASSYGSGAGNTIYF
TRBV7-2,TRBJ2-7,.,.,TGTGCCAGTAAAGGAGTTTACGAGCAGTACTTC,CASKGVYEQYF
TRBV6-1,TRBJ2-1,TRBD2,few,TGTGCCAGCAGTACCGCGACTAGCCTTTATTACAATGAGCAGTTCTTC,CASSTATSLYYNEQFF
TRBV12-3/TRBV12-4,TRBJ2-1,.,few,TGTGCCAGCAGACCGACCGCAAGGATCTCCTACAATGAGCAGTTCTTC,CASRPTARISYNEQFF
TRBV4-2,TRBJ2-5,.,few,TGTGCCAGCAGCCAAGCCCAGGGGCAAGAGACCCAGTACTTC,CASSQAQGQETQYF
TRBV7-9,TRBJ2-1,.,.,TGTGCCAGCAGCCCACGACTTATCAAAGCCTACAATGAGCAGTTCTTC,CASSPRLIKAYNEQFF
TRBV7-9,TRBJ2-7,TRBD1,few,TGTGCCAGCAGCTTAGCCCCGACAGGGCCCGAGCAGTACTTC,CASSLAPTGPEQYF
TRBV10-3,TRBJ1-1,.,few,TGTGCCATCAGTGAGTCGGTCGGCTACATGAACACTGAAGCTTTCTTT,CAISESVGYMNTEAFF
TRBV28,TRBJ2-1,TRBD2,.,TGTGCCAGCAGTCCCGCGGGACTAGCGGGATCGAGCTCCTACAATGAGCAGTTCTTC,CASSPAGLAGSSSYNEQFF
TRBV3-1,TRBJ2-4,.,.,TGTGCCAGCAGCCGTCTTCCGACATTAAACATTCAGTACTTC,CASSRLPTLNIQYF
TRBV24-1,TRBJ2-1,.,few,TGTGCCACCAGTGATCGATCCAGGGGAGATAGTGAGCAGTTCTTC,CATSDRSRGDSEQFF
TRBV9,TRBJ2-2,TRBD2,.,TGTGCCAGCAGCTTTATAGCGGGCACCGGGGAGCTGTTTTTT,CASSFIAGTGELFF
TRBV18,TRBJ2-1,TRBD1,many,TGTGCCAGCTCACCGGGGACAGGCTCCTACAATGAGCAGTTCTTC,CASSPGTGSYNEQFF
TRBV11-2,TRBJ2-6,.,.,TGTGCCAGCAGCTCCAGACAGGTCTCACTTCTTGGGGCCAACGTCCTGACTTTC,CASSSRQVSLLGANVLTF
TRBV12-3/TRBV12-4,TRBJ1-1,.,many,TGTGCCAGCAGTTTTTTCATGAGCACCGAAGCTGAAGCTTTCTTT,CASSFFMSTEAEAFF